The rows below give T cell receptor beta chains drawn from one sample of a study of T cells in Graves' hyperthyroidism and ophthalmopathy. TCRdb called the multiplex PCR reads again in MiXCR, with one record for every CDR3 protein. The sample carries fewer than 900,000 distinct CDR3 sequences, about 17% recorded once. The sample comprised blood. These receptors were taken from a man aged 18 to 29 with Graves' hyperthyroidism. CDR3s include the opening cysteine and the closing phenylalanine or tryptophan. D genes are given only for firm matches. Size values are once, few and many counts, or a class for expanded clones, and some rows have none.

J: TRBJ1-5
size: many
V: TRBV28
D: .
CDR3: CASSIRQDPQPQHF
DNA: TGTGCCAGCAGTATTAGACAGGATCCCCAGCCCCAGCATTTT

J: TRBJ2-2
size: few
V: TRBV2
D: TRBD1
CDR3: CASRADRAYTGELFF
DNA: TGTGCCAGCCGCGCGGACAGGGCTTACACCGGGGAGCTGTTTTTT

J: TRBJ2-5
size: few
V: TRBV5-4
D: TRBD2
CDR3: CASSGTVREGGETQYF
DNA: TGTGCCAGCAGCGGGACGGTGCGGGAGGGCGGGGAGACCCAGTACTTC

J: TRBJ2-3
size: many
V: TRBV7-3
D: TRBD2
CDR3: CASSSGLAGSADTQYF
DNA: TGTGCCAGCAGCTCAGGACTAGCGGGAAGCGCAGATACGCAGTATTTT

J: TRBJ2-2
size: few
V: TRBV19
D: .
CDR3: CASSIPGLTGELFF
DNA: TGTGCCAGTAGTATACCGGGCCTCACCGGGGAGCTGTTTTTT

J: TRBJ1-5
size: many
V: TRBV7-8
D: .
CDR3: CASSLSDGGNQPQHF
DNA: TGTGCCAGCAGCCTATCCGACGGAGGGAATCAGCCCCAGCATTTT

J: TRBJ2-5
size: few
V: TRBV12-3/TRBV12-4
D: TRBD2
CDR3: CASSLAQLAGVVETQYF
DNA: TGTGCCAGCAGTTTAGCCCAACTAGCGGGAGTAGTCGAGACCCAGTACTTC

J: TRBJ2-4
size: many
V: TRBV11-2
D: .
CDR3: CASSLEGLQNIQYF
DNA: TGTGCCAGCAGCTTAGAGGGCCTGCAAAACATTCAGTACTTC

J: TRBJ2-7
size: .
V: TRBV30
D: .
CDR3: CAWSGLRNGAYEQYF
DNA: TGTGCCTGGAGTGGCCTTCGGAACGGAGCCTACGAGCAGTACTTC

J: TRBJ1-2
size: .
V: TRBV6-2/TRBV6-3
D: .
CDR3: CASSYDPLRSAGIPYGYTF
DNA: TGTGCCAGCAGTTACGACCCGCTCCGGTCTGCCGGCATACCGTATGGCTACACCTTC

J: TRBJ2-7
size: many
V: TRBV28
D: .
CDR3: CASSPSFGEQYF
DNA: TGTGCCAGCAGTCCCTCATTCGGTGAGCAGTACTTC

J: TRBJ2-6
size: many
V: TRBV28
D: TRBD2
CDR3: CASSPPGGGAGSGANVLTF
DNA: TGTGCCAGCAGCCCCCCCGGGGGAGGGGCCGGCTCTGGGGCCAACGTCCTGACTTTC

J: TRBJ1-5
size: many
V: TRBV12-3/TRBV12-4
D: .
CDR3: CASSLRRFNQPQHF
DNA: TGTGCCAGCAGTTTAAGACGGTTTAATCAGCCCCAGCATTTT

J: TRBJ2-1
size: .
V: TRBV9
D: .
CDR3: CASSVDGFDEQFF
DNA: TGTGCCAGCAGCGTAGATGGCTTCGATGAGCAGTTCTTC

J: TRBJ2-1
size: many
V: TRBV2
D: TRBD2
CDR3: CASSRRGGRMDEQFF
DNA: TGTGCCAGCAGCCGCCGAGGCGGGAGAATGGATGAGCAGTTCTTC

J: TRBJ2-7
size: few
V: TRBV2
D: TRBD2
CDR3: CANSQLAGGSYEQYF
DNA: TGTGCCAACAGTCAACTAGCGGGAGGGTCCTACGAGCAGTACTTC

J: TRBJ1-2
size: many
V: TRBV6-6
D: .
CDR3: CASSYSRTTYGYTF
DNA: TGTGCCAGCAGTTACTCCCGGACCACCTATGGCTACACCTTC

J: TRBJ2-1
size: .
V: TRBV3-1
D: .
CDR3: CASSQEGRSDEQFF
DNA: TGTGCCAGCAGCCAAGAGGGACGGTCGGATGAGCAGTTCTTC

J: TRBJ2-7
size: many
V: TRBV28
D: .
CDR3: CASSSHSGSGIYEQYF
DNA: TGTGCCAGCAGTTCCCATAGCGGAAGCGGTATCTACGAGCAGTACTTC

J: TRBJ2-7
size: many
V: TRBV20-1
D: TRBD2
CDR3: CSARDSLAGLTYEQYF
DNA: TGCAGTGCTAGAGATAGCCTAGCGGGGCTAACCTACGAGCAGTACTTC

J: TRBJ2-3
size: few
V: TRBV24-1
D: TRBD2
CDR3: CATSDTTGLAGADTQYF
DNA: TGTGCCACCAGTGATACTACCGGACTAGCTGGCGCAGATACGCAGTATTTT

J: TRBJ1-6
size: many
V: TRBV2
D: .
CDR3: CASSEGRSPLHF
DNA: TGTGCCAGCAGCGAGGGGAGATCACCCCTCCACTTT

J: TRBJ2-1
size: few
V: TRBV3-1
D: TRBD2
CDR3: CASSDLTSGAGNEQFF
DNA: TGTGCCAGCAGCGACCTGACTAGCGGGGCCGGGAATGAGCAGTTCTTC

J: TRBJ2-2
size: .
V: TRBV6-1
D: .
CDR3: CASTPQDPGELFF
DNA: TGTGCCAGCACTCCGCAGGACCCCGGGGAGCTGTTTTTT

J: TRBJ2-1
size: .
V: TRBV9
D: TRBD2
CDR3: CASSVTPLAGGLREQFF
DNA: TGTGCCAGCAGCGTCACTCCACTAGCGGGAGGGCTGAGGGAGCAGTTCTTC

J: TRBJ2-1
size: .
V: TRBV9
D: TRBD2
CDR3: CASSARTSGNYNEQFF
DNA: TGTGCCAGCAGCGCTAGGACTAGCGGGAACTACAATGAGCAGTTCTTC

J: TRBJ2-1
size: few
V: TRBV27
D: .
CDR3: CASSLSGTEQFF
DNA: TGTGCCAGCAGTTTATCGGGGACGGAGCAGTTCTTC

J: TRBJ2-3
size: many
V: TRBV7-9
D: TRBD2
CDR3: CASSSWVAGGRADTQYF
DNA: TGTGCCAGCAGCTCCTGGGTAGCGGGAGGGCGCGCAGATACGCAGTATTTT

J: TRBJ2-1
size: many
V: TRBV2
D: .
CDR3: CASSERGGPSSYNEQFF
DNA: TGTGCCAGCAGTGAAAGAGGCGGGCCGAGCTCCTACAATGAGCAGTTCTTC

J: TRBJ2-7
size: few
V: TRBV4-2
D: .
CDR3: CASSDGGDGPPYEQYF
DNA: TGTGCCAGCAGCGATGGCGGCGACGGACCTCCCTACGAGCAGTACTTC

J: TRBJ2-7
size: .
V: TRBV7-6
D: TRBD2
CDR3: CASSYSPGLAAYEQYF
DNA: TGTGCCAGCAGTTATTCACCGGGACTAGCGGCCTACGAGCAGTACTTC

J: TRBJ2-7
size: many
V: TRBV2
D: TRBD1
CDR3: CASTRGFPYYEQYF
DNA: TGTGCCAGCACCAGGGGGTTTCCCTACTACGAGCAGTACTTC

J: TRBJ2-1
size: many
V: TRBV2
D: .
CDR3: CASSVGSNEQFF
DNA: TGTGCCAGCAGTGTGGGGAGTAATGAGCAGTTCTTC

J: TRBJ2-5
size: .
V: TRBV7-8
D: .
CDR3: CASSLEAGRETQYF
DNA: TGTGCCAGCAGCTTAGAGGCGGGTAGAGAGACCCAGTACTTC